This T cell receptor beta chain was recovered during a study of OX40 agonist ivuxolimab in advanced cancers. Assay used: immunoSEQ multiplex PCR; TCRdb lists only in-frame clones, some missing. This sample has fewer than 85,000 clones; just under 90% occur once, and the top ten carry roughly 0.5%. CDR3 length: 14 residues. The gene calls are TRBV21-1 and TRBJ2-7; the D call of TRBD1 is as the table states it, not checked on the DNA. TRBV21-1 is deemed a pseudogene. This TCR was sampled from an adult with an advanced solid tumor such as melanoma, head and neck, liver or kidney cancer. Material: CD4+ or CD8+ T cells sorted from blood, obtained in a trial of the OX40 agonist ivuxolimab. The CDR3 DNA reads TGTGCCAGCAGCAAAGCGACATCCACCTACGAGCAGTACTTC. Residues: CASSKATSTYEQYF.